This TCR beta chain originates from a study of T cells in Graves' hyperthyroidism and ophthalmopathy. Amplification of TCR beta CDR3 regions was performed using RNA transcripts as template. First-round RT-PCR targeting the TCR CDR3 was performed with the HTBI primer set. TCRdb passed the multiplex PCR reads through MiXCR, listing each CDR3 protein once. The sample shows roughly 300,000 distinct CDR3 sequences, over 15% of them seen only once. This CDR3 has 18 residues. V lost 8 bases to trimming and J lost 7 bases, with 29 bases between them. Germline-derived CDR1 and CDR2 are LGHDT and YNNKEL (reference sequence). This clonotype showed up just once. Its antigen is as yet unknown. Study results and caveats: Blood also contained most expanded thyroid clonotypes above 0.001. Model-based prediction identified ophthalmopathy a median 6.5 months prior to its onset.

Graves' hyperthyroidism without ophthalmopathy progression within 18 months was termed stable. The chain recombines TRBV3-1 with TRBJ2-2, with D maybe TRBD2 (6 bases). The receptor's source is a woman aged 45-59 years with Graves' hyperthyroidism. Sequencing was performed on blood. The CDR3 DNA reads TGTGCCAGCGGGTGGAGGGCAGGGATCCCTCTTGTTGACGGGGAGCTGTTTTTT. Protein sequence: CASGWRAGIPLVDGELFF.